This T cell receptor beta chain is drawn from a study of OX40 agonist ivuxolimab in advanced cancers. Turning to the study itself: An agonistic human IgG2 monoclonal antibody against OX40 (CD134) was given.

V was pared by 6 bases and J by 3 bases, with 14 bases between. CDR1 is SQVTM, CDR2 ANQGSEA, per germline. The CDR3 consists of 13 residues. TCRdb's table, derived via immunoSEQ multiplex PCR, lists solely in-frame clones and lacks some. Of some 44,000 clones detected, over 70% appear once; the ten largest clones hold more than 9%. Findings of the study overall: Antigen specificity was not determined for the expanded peripheral T cells.

Concerning this clone itself: The target antigen is unknown.

This chain joins TRBV29-1 and TRBJ1-1; D remains ambiguous. The sequenced sample was CD4+ or CD8+ T cells sorted from blood, obtained in a trial of the OX40 agonist ivuxolimab. This sequence was found in an adult with an advanced solid tumor such as melanoma, head and neck, liver or kidney cancer. The CDR3 DNA reads TGCAGCGTCATAGACCCTCTCTACACTGAAGCTTTCTTT. Translated: CSVIDPLYTEAFF.